This TCR beta chain was sequenced during a study of cytomegalovirus exposure and HLA in healthy donors. Study outcomes and limitations: Some TCR beta chains (164 of them) were listed as cytomegalovirus-associated. Rarity held for most TCR sequences, but there were some public TCRs that occurred in many donors. Reports credit the classifier with highly specific, highly sensitive diagnosis of cytomegalovirus status.

The repertoire was sequenced with immunoSEQ multiplex PCR; TCRdb's copy has only in-frame clones and lacks some. This table has hundreds of thousands of clones, approximately 90% appearing once. For this clone: The antigen is unknown.

Germline trimming cut 0 bases from V and 5 bases from J; bases unmatched to any gene: 6. CDR3 size: 15 residues. The germline CDR1 and CDR2 sequences are LNHNV and YYDKDF (reference sequence). The source material was PBMCs. The source of this sequence is a woman between 18 and 30 years old in good health and CMV-seronegative. The gene calls are TRBV15 and TRBJ2-5; 7 nucleotides align to TRBD2. As DNA, the CDR3 is TGTGCCACCAGCAGAGAAGGATGGGGAGGGGAGACCCAGTACTTC. This translates into CATSREGWGGETQYF.